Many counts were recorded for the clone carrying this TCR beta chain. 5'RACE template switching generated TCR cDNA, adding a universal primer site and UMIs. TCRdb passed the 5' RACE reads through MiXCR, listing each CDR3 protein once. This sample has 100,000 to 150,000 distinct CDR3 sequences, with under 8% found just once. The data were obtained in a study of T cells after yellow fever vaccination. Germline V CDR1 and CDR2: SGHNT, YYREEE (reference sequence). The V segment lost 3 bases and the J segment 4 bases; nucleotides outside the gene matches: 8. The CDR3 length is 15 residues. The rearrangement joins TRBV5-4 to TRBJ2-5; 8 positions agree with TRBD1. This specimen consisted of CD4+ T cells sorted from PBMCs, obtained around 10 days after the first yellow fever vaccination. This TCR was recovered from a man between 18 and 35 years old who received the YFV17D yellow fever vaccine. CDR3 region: CASSSSYRGTETQYF. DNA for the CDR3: TGTGCCAGCAGCTCAAGTTACAGGGGGACAGAGACCCAGTACTTC.